This T cell receptor (beta chain) was recorded in a study of shared clonotypes between healthy human individuals. Study overall: Two women and three men aged 18 to 49 served as donors.

TCRdb's copy holds only in-frame clones and misses some; the assay was immunoSEQ multiplex PCR. The sample lists more than 2,000,000 clones, approximately 94% occurring once. Into CD45RA+ naive and CD45RA-negative memory subsets, the CD4+ cells were split. As to this clone: Its specificity is not known.

Study results and limitations: Compared with memory subsets, naive subsets generally had larger estimated richness.

Germline V lookup: CDR1 LNHNV, CDR2 YYDKDF (reference sequence). V lost 0 bases to trimming and J lost 6 bases, with 12 bases between them. The CDR3 runs to 14 residues. The sample was naive CD4+ T cells sorted from blood. Specified subset: CD45RA+ positively selected. The receptor was derived from a man between 18 and 35 years old in good health. The chain joins TRBV15 to TRBJ2-7, with a weak D call TRBD1 (5 bases). The CDR3 sequence is CATSREVRVGEQYF. CDR3 bases: TGTGCCACCAGCAGAGAAGTCAGGGTGGGCGAGCAGTACTTC.